This T cell receptor (beta chain) stems from a study of monozygotic twins with inflammatory bowel disease. Blood, under 3 ml, was drawn per donor. CDR1 is SGHTA and CDR2 is FQGNSA in the germline V gene. The CDR3 is 15 residues long. Note on this clonotype: Its target is not known.

Whole-study results and caveats: IBD patients carried less diverse TCRbeta repertoires (inverse Simpson) than healthy co-twins. Repertoires of patients may have been made more variable by differing immunosuppressive treatments.

TCRdb re-called the 5' RACE reads and shows each CDR3 protein once, DNA omitted. Found here are a few hundred thousand distinct CDR3 sequences; the top ten clones hold 2.6%. This sequence originates from a human donor with ulcerative colitis or Crohn's disease, or a healthy co-twin of an affected twin (not recorded which). The chain carries TRBV7-2 and TRBJ1-2; TCRdb returns TRBD1, unconfirmable since there is no DNA. Sequencing was done on a sample of blood. This CDR3 is CASSSAPGRIYGYTF.